The TCR beta chain under discussion was sequenced for a study of human T cells and chemical hapten exposure. The CDR3 totals 10 residues. Between the trimmed V and J ends, which lost 6 bases and 4 bases, there was a span of 1 base. Germline V CDR1 and CDR2: SEHNR, FQNEAQ (reference sequence). Via MiXCR, TCRdb re-called the RACE reads, giving one row per CDR3 protein. The sample shows roughly 100,000 distinct CDR3 sequences, more than 10% of them seen only once. Time point denoted: pre-sensitization, week 0. Treatment defined: therapeutic diphenylcyclopropenone sensitization with weekly scalp DPC. Unfractionated whole blood yielded total RNA. This clonotype was observed many times.

The sample in question was whole blood, obtained in connection with sensitization to the hapten diphenylcyclopropenone (DPC). The source of this sequence is a woman in her sixties or seventies with alopecia areata. Some clones in this sample may be carry-over from other donors' samples. The chain is built from TRBV7-9 and TRBJ2-1; D remains unclear. CDR3 in DNA: TGTGCCAGCAGTTACAATGAGCAGTTCTTC. This translates into CASSYNEQFF.